One sample yielded the 5 T cell receptor beta chains listed below, sequenced in a study of shared clonotypes between healthy human individuals. Repertoires were generated with immunoSEQ multiplex PCR, while TCRdb's copy carries only in-frame clones and drops some. The table has under 2,500,000 clones, 90% to 96% seen once. Sequenced: naive CD4+ T cells sorted from blood. The subset is: CD45RA+ positively selected. These receptor sequences come from a man in his late teens or twenties in good health.

The V gene is TRBV21-1, the J gene TRBJ2-7; the table's TRBD1 call for D was not verified on the DNA. TRBV21-1 is a documented pseudogene. The CDR3 consists of 13 residues. CDR3 in amino acids: CASNSQGSYEQYF. In nucleotides, the CDR3 is TGTGCCAGCAACTCACAGGGATCCTACGAGCAGTACTTC.

The gene calls are TRBV27 and TRBJ1-1; TRBD1 aligns across 7 bases. CDR3 length equals 14 residues. With 8 bases clipped from V and 5 bases from J, the junction kept 11 bases outside the gene matches. Per the germline V gene, CDR1 is MNHEY and CDR2 is SMNVEV (reference sequence). CDR3 nucleotides: TGTGCCAGCGGGTTGACAGGGATTTGGACTGAAGCTTTCTTT. Translation gives CASGLTGIWTEAFF.

The chain recombines TRBV15 with TRBJ2-3, with 12 nucleotides matching TRBD2. The CDR3 spans 18 residues. Germline assignment: CDR1 LNHNV and CDR2 YYDKDF (reference sequence). V shed 3 bases and J 4 bases; nucleotides not matched to a gene: 11. The CDR3 loop reads CATSSLASGGAGADTQYF. CDR3 nucleotide sequence: TGTGCCACCAGCAGTCTTGCTAGCGGGGGGGCGGGGGCAGATACGCAGTATTTT. The full variable domain, in which reference TRBV15 and TRBJ2-3 provide the parts outside the CDR3, is DAMVIQNPRYQVTQFGKPVTLSCSQTLNHNVMYWYQQKSSQAPKLLFHYYDKDFNNEADTPDNFQSRRPNTSFCFLDIRSPGLGDTAMYLCATSSLASGGAGADTQYFGPGTRLTVL.

This clone has only a few counts. The V call is TRBV2, the J call TRBJ1-6; D is possibly TRBD1 (6 bases). From germline, CDR1 is SNHLY and CDR2 FYNNEI. The CDR3 has 14 residues. V was clipped by 6 bases and J by 7 bases, with 13 bases between them. The CDR3 spells CASRWDIQNSPLHF. The CDR3 DNA reads TGTGCCAGCAGATGGGACATCCAAAATTCACCCCTCCACTTT.

This chain connects TRBV4-1 to TRBJ2-7; D remains ambiguous. Trimming pared 4 bases from V and 2 bases from J, leaving 9 bases between. The CDR3 extends over 13 amino acids. The germline gives CDR1 MGHRA, CDR2 YSYEKL. CDR3 protein: CASSPLTAYEQYF. The CDR3 nucleotides read TGCGCCAGCAGCCCGCTGACCGCCTACGAGCAGTACTTC.